This T cell receptor beta chain was sequenced during a study of T-cell reconstitution after alpha-beta-depleted transplantation in children. Germline CDR1 is DFQATT and CDR2 is SNEGSKA (reference sequence). The CDR3 has 15 amino acids. V was shortened by 0 bases and J by 4 bases, with 16 bases between the two germline ends. During its preparation, the TCRbeta library received unique molecular identifiers. TCRdb recomputed calls from the PCR reads with MiXCR, one row per CDR3 protein. The data hold 70,000 to 95,000 distinct CDR3 sequences, with 10% to 15% observed a single time. This clonotype was detected many times.

The genes are TRBV20-1 and TRBJ2-7; TRBD1 is a possible D gene (7 bases). This TCR came from a human donor who donated a stem cell graft to a child with inherited bone marrow failure. The specimen was PBMCs from the stem cell graft donor, collected from the stem cell graft. CDR3: CSARDGGGGGYEQYF. Written as DNA, the CDR3 is TGCAGTGCTAGAGATGGAGGAGGGGGCGGGTACGAGCAGTACTTC.